The clone carrying this T cell receptor beta chain was seen at least ten times. Its antigen is unidentified. Naive CD4+ T cells were purified with Tregs depleted by CD25. The CDR3 has 16 residues. Trimming cost V 4 bases and J 3 bases; bases outside gene matches: 10. CDR1 SGHTA and CDR2 FQGNSA come from the germline V gene. General study findings and limits: In terms of TCR gene usage, tumor memory CD4+ T cells clustered together with blood and lymph node memory CD4+ cells, as well as with lymph node naive CD4+ cells. Tumor Treg TCRs overlapped most with tumor naive CD4+ cells.

Constant-region reverse primers amplified full-length variable regions, followed by semi-nested Nested Universal Primer A PCR. A single record per CDR3 protein comes from TCRdb applying MiXCR to the 5' RACE reads. The data contain 45,000 to 55,000 distinct CDR3 sequences, roughly 22% of them singletons. The chain combines TRBV7-2 with TRBJ2-5, with 8 bases matching TRBD2. The TCR originated in a female donor with breast cancer. Specimen: tumor-infiltrating naive CD4+ T cells sorted from the breast tumor. Indicated subset: naive CD4+ T cells, CD4+CD45RA+CD25-. Here the CDR3 DNA reads TGTGCCAGCAGCTCCCCTCCGGGAGGGGGGAAAGAGACCCAGTACTTC. Protein product: CASSSPPGGGKETQYF.